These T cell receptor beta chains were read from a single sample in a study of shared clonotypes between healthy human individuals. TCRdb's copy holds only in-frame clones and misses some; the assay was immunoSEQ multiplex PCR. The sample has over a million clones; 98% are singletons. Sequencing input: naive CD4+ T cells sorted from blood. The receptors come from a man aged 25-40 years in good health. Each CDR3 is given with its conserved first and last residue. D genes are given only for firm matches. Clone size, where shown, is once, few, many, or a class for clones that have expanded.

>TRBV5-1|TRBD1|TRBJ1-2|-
TGCGCCAGCAGCTTGGAGAGACCAGGGGGTCATGATGGCTACACCTTC
CASSLERPGGHDGYTF
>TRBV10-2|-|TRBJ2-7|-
TGCGCCAGCCGTGGCGGGCGTATATACTCCTACGAGCAGTACTTC
CASRGGRIYSYEQYF
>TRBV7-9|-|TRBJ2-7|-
TGTGCCAGCAGCTTTTCTACGCGGCCGAGATACTACGAGCAGTACTTC
CASSFSTRPRYYEQYF
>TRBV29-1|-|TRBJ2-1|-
TGCAGCGTTGAGGCTCCGACAGGAGGAACCTACAATGAGCAGTTCTTC
CSVEAPTGGTYNEQFF
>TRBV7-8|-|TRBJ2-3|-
TGTGCCAGCAGCTTTCGGAGGGCCCCTAGCACAGATACGCAGTATTTT
CASSFRRAPSTDTQYF
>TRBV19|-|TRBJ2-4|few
TGTGCCAGCAGGCCGGAGGGTGGGTCGGGCAAAAACATTCAGTACTTC
CASRPEGGSGKNIQYF
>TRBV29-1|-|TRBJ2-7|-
TGCAGCGTTGATATAGGGAAACGGGGCGAGCAGTACTTC
CSVDIGKRGEQYF
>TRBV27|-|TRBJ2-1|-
TGTGCCAGCAGTTTATGGGGTGACCACAATGAGCAGTTCTTC
CASSLWGDHNEQFF
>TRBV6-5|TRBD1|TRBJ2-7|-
TGTGCCAGCAGTTACTTAGGGGGGGACAGGGGTCTCCAGCAGTACTTC
CASSYLGGDRGLQQYF
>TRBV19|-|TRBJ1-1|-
TGTGCCAGTAGTGGCCGATCCGGGTTCATGAACACTGAAGCTTTCTTT
CASSGRSGFMNTEAFF
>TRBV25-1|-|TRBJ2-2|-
TGTGCCAGCAGTCCCCGCAGGGTTACCGGGGAGCTGTTTTTT
CASSPRRVTGELFF
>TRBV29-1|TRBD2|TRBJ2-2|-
TGCAGCGTTCATAGCGGGAGTTATGCCGGGGAGCTGTTTTTT
CSVHSGSYAGELFF
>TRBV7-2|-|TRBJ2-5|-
TGTGCCAGCAGCTTAGTTCCCGAGCGAGAGACCCAGTACTTC
CASSLVPERETQYF
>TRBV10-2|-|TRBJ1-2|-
TGCGCCAGCAGTCCTCAGGGGTTCATCTACACCTTC
CASSPQGFIYTF
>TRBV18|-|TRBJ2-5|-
TGTGCCAGCTCACCACGCAGCCAAGAGACCCAGTACTTC
CASSPRSQETQYF
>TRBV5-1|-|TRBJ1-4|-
TGCGCCAGCGGAACCGGGACAAAAAATGAAAAACTGTTTTTT
CASGTGTKNEKLFF
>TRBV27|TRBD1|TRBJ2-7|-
TGTGCCAGCAGGGACCTCGGGACAGGAATCTACGAGCAGTACTTC
CASRDLGTGIYEQYF
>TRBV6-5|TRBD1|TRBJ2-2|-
TGTGCCAGCAGCCGGACAGGGACCGGGGAGCTGTTTTTT
CASSRTGTGELFF
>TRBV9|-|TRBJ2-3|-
TGTGCCAGCAGCGTAGGGGCTAGCCCGCAGTATTTT
CASSVGASPQYF
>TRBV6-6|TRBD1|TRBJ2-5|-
TGTGCCAGCAGCTTACAGGGGGCTGGAGAGACCCAGTACTTC
CASSLQGAGETQYF
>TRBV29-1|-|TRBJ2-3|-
TGCAGCGTTGAAGTGGGTAGGGGCGGTACGCAGTATTTT
CSVEVGRGGTQYF
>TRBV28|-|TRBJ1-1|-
TGTGCCACCGAGGCTTGGGGCACTGAAGCTTTCTTT
CATEAWGTEAFF
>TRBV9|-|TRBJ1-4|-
TGTGCCAGCAGCGTAGTAGGGGAAGGTGAAAAACTGTTTTTT
CASSVVGEGEKLFF
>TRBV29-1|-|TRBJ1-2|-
TGCAGCGTTGAAGGCCAGGCTAAATTCTATGGCTACACCTTC
CSVEGQAKFYGYTF
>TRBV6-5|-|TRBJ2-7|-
TGTGCCAGCAGTTACTCGGGTAGCGGAAACGAGCAGTACTTC
CASSYSGSGNEQYF
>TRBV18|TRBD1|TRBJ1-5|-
TGTGCCAGCTCTCCGGCCGGGACAGGGATTGATCAGCCCCAGCATTTT
CASSPAGTGIDQPQHF
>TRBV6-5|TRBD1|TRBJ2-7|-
TGTGCCAGCAGCCGGGACAGGACCTACGAGCAGTACTTC
CASSRDRTYEQYF
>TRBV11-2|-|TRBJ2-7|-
TGTGCCAGCGGAAGGGGGATCTACGAGCAGTACTTC
CASGRGIYEQYF
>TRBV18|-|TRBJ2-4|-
TGTGCCAGCTCACCACCAGGAGTTGACATTCAGTACTTC
CASSPPGVDIQYF
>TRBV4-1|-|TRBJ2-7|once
TGCGCCAGCAGCCAAGGGCCCTACAACGAGCAGTACTTC
CASSQGPYNEQYF
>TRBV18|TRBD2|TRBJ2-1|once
TGTGCCAGCTCACCCGGGAGGGCCAACTACAATGAGCAGTTCTTC
CASSPGRANYNEQFF
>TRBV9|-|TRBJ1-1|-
TGTGCCAGCAGCGTTTCAGGGGCCCCGGGCACTGAAGCTTTCTTT
CASSVSGAPGTEAFF
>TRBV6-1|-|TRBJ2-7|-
TGTGCCAGCAGAGGTTCCATACAGCGCACCTACGAGCAGTACTTC
CASRGSIQRTYEQYF
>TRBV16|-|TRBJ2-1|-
TGTGCCAGCAGCCAATCGATTGTCCAGGGAGGAGGGTTCTTC
CASSQSIVQGGGFF
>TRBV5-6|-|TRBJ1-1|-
TGTGCCAGCAGCTTGCCGTTGGGAGGTGAAGCTTTCTTT
CASSLPLGGEAFF
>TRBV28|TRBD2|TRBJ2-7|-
TGTGCCAGCAGTTTGGGGACTATTACCAACGAGCAGTACTTC
CASSLGTITNEQYF
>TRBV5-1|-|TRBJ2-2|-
TGCGCGAGCAACAGGGGTTCACTAGCGGAGGGCACCGGGGAGCTGTTTTTT
CASNRGSLAEGTGELFF
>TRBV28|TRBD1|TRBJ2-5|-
TGTGCCAGCAGTTCTACAGGGGAGTGGAAGACCCAGTACTTC
CASSSTGEWKTQYF
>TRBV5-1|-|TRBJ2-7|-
TGCGCCAGCAGCTTGATAGGGAGCTTCGAGCAGTACTTC
CASSLIGSFEQYF
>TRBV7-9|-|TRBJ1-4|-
TGTGCCAGCAGCCCTCGGGCGGGGGGAGAAAAACTGTTTTTT
CASSPRAGGEKLFF
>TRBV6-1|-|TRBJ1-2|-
TGTGCCAGCAGTGACCAGGTCCATGGCTACACCTTC
CASSDQVHGYTF
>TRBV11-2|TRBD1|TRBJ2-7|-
TGTGCCAGCAGCTCGGACAGGGGGATCGTAGTTGGTTACGAGCAGTACTTC
CASSSDRGIVVGYEQYF
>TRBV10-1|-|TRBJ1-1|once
TGCGCCAGCAGTGAGTTAACTCACACTGAAGCTTTCTTT
CASSELTHTEAFF
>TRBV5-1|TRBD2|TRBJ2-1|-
TGCGCCAGCAGCTCCGGGACTAGCGGGAGGGCCAATGAGCAGTTCTTC
CASSSGTSGRANEQFF
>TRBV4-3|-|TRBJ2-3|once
TGCGCCAGCAGCCAAGATACCTTAAGCTCAGATACGCAGTATTTT
CASSQDTLSSDTQYF
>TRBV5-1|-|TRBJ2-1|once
TGCGCCAGCAGCTTGACGGGCCCCAGCTCCTACAATGAGCAGTTCTTC
CASSLTGPSSYNEQFF
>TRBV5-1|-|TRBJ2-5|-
TGCGCCAGCAGCTTGGCCACTTTAGGAGCGGCCCAGTACTTC
CASSLATLGAAQYF
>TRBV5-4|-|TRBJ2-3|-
TGTGCCAGCAGCTTAGGAGGGCAGGAGACAGATACGCAGTATTTT
CASSLGGQETDTQYF
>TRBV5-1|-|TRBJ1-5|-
TGCGCCAGCAGCTTGGCCGAGAGCAATCAGCCCCAGCATTTT
CASSLAESNQPQHF
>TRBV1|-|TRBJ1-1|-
TGCACCAGCAGCCAGGGACACTCGAACACTGAAGCTTTCTTT
CTSSQGHSNTEAFF
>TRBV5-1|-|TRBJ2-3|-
TGCGCCAGCAGCTCACGGGATTTGGGCACAGATACGCAGTATTTT
CASSSRDLGTDTQYF
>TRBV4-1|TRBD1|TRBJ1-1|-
TGCGCCAGCAGCCATGGAGACAGGAGGGGGCCTGAAGCTTTCTTT
CASSHGDRRGPEAFF
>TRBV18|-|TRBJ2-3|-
TGTGCCAGCTCACCTGCGTTACGCACGGGTATGGATACGCAGTATTTT
CASSPALRTGMDTQYF